This passage covers 2 T cell receptor beta chains from one sample sequenced in a study of cytomegalovirus exposure and HLA in healthy donors. The PCR used 60 Vbeta and 13 Jbeta primers. Clones were read by immunoSEQ multiplex PCR, and TCRdb kept only the in-frame ones, dropping some. The data show 90,000 to 100,000 clones, and the top ten clones hold about 3.4%. The sequenced material came from PBMCs. These receptors were obtained from a woman in her 30s in good health and CMV-seronegative.

The chain is built from TRBV19 and TRBJ2-3; D is ambiguous. The CDR3 contains 14 residues. Trimming shortened V by 1 base and J by 0 bases, and 5 bases separated the two germline ends. Germline CDR1 and CDR2: LNHDA and SQIVND (reference sequence). In nucleotides, the CDR3 is TGTGCCAGTAGTATAGGGCCGAGCACAGATACGCAGTATTTT. Protein sequence: CASSIGPSTDTQYF. The full variable domain, with the rest looked up from reference TRBV19 and TRBJ2-3, is DGGITQSPKYLFRKEGQNVTLSCEQNLNHDAMYWYRQDPGQGLRLIYYSQIVNDFQKGDIAEGYSVSREKKESFPLTVTSAQKNPTAFYLCASSIGPSTDTQYFGPGTRLTVL.

The chain carries TRBV9 and TRBJ2-7; 9 bases fit TRBD1. J was trimmed by 4 bases and V by 2 bases; bases with no gene match: 10. The CDR3 has 16 amino acids. CDR1 and CDR2 from the germline V gene are SGDLS and YYNGEE. CDR3 sequence reads: CASSVTPGQGSYEQYF. CDR3 nucleotide sequence: TGTGCCAGCAGCGTCACCCCGGGACAGGGTTCATACGAGCAGTACTTC.